A single TCR beta chain is shown here with its context. This record comes from a study of blood T cell repertoires in COVID-19. Study-level background: Samples of COVID-19 (acute and convalescent) were obtained from the United States, Italy and Spain. PBMCs, B-cell-depleted T cells, or T cells were the source of the cDNA or gDNA that made up the material.

V was trimmed by 8 bases and J by 5 bases, leaving 13 bases between them. The germline CDR1 and CDR2 sequences are SQVTM and ANQGSEA. The CDR3 consists of 12 residues. Per the original data handling: Researchers report that nucleated cell counts were estimated from reference gene primer amplification. Sequenced by immunoSEQ multiplex PCR; TCRdb stores in-frame clones only, minus some. That table is the source of V, J and clone size, and D and trimming were worked out from the DNA. The data show about 78,000 clones, with around 91% seen just once and around 1% held by the top ten. The V call is TRBV29-1, the J call TRBJ1-5, with D possibly TRBD1 on 6 matching bases. The source is a woman aged 50 to 65 in a cohort sampled during active COVID-19. Sequencing input: peripheral blood. The chain's CDR3 is CSYRDTDQPQHF. CDR3 in DNA: TGCAGCTACCGGGACACCGATCAGCCCCAGCATTTT.